This is a list of T cell receptor beta chains from one sample in a study of T cells in Graves' hyperthyroidism and ophthalmopathy. TCRdb reprocessed the multiplex PCR reads with MiXCR, giving one entry per CDR3 protein. The profile shows roughly 260,000 distinct CDR3 sequences, approximately 15% of them singletons. The sequenced sample consisted of blood. These receptors were taken from a woman in her thirties or forties with Graves' hyperthyroidism that later progressed to Graves' ophthalmopathy. The CDR3 runs from the conserved cysteine through the conserved F or W. Clone sizes are given selectively: once, few, many, or a class where the clone is expanded.

many TRBJ2-4 TRBV7-9 CASSSDSLGLWNIQYF
many TRBJ1-2 TRBV2 CASPRGRGRNYGYTF
many TRBJ1-6 TRBV20-1 CSARDREPYNSPLHF
many TRBJ2-5 TRBV12-3/TRBV12-4 CATRQGLRETQYF
few TRBJ1-1 TRBV9 CASSVTVTSGAGNTEAFF
many TRBJ2-1 TRBV11-2 CASSPGLASYNEQFF
many TRBJ2-7 TRBV24-1 CATSDPGGKQYF
many TRBJ1-5 TRBV28 CASSFSIRRTNQPQHF
. TRBJ2-1 TRBV7-3 CASSWGLAKYNEQFF
many TRBJ2-7 TRBV2 CASSGEIQGMAQYF
many TRBJ1-2 TRBV11-1 CASSLGTYYGYTF
many TRBJ1-2 TRBV12-3/TRBV12-4 CASSPWEPRAYGYTF
many TRBJ1-1 TRBV28 CASSLEHLNTEAFF
. TRBJ2-5 TRBV19 CASSKSGPLQETQYF
. TRBJ2-1 TRBV11-2 CASSRASGTEQFF
many TRBJ1-3 TRBV2 CASSERQGRNTIYF
few TRBJ2-4 TRBV24-1 CATSDRNSNLAKNIQYF
many TRBJ1-1 TRBV4-1 CASSVGFYTEAFF
. TRBJ2-1 TRBV20-1 CSAGSNTAAGQFF
many TRBJ2-7 TRBV20-1 CSASTGNEQYF
many TRBJ2-5 TRBV19 CASSITLLGEQGIGTQYF
many TRBJ2-1 TRBV24-1 CATSDLVGGTYNEQFF
many TRBJ2-7 TRBV6-1 CASSVGFSSYEQYF
many TRBJ1-1 TRBV2 CASSLTNTEAFF
. TRBJ2-1 TRBV19 CGGIFWEQFF
many TRBJ1-5 TRBV4-1 CASSQDQISNQPQHF
many TRBJ2-1 TRBV19 CASSLREGPVNEQFF
many TRBJ2-7 TRBV3-1 CASSQKGLAGRTYEQYF
many TRBJ2-1 TRBV10-3 CAIKGGAPYNEQFF
many TRBJ1-4 TRBV6-1 CASNKLGLINEKLFF
. TRBJ2-1 TRBV4-1 CASSQGILSGRYNEQFF
many TRBJ1-1 TRBV6-5 CASSYDGGSGFTFF
few TRBJ1-2 TRBV19 CASSQGQKTYGYTF
many TRBJ2-7 TRBV28 CASSSEGQGRDEQYF
many TRBJ2-5 TRBV7-2 CASSLRTRMETQYF
many TRBJ1-5 TRBV12-3/TRBV12-4 CASSPQADGNQPQHF
many TRBJ2-2 TRBV12-3/TRBV12-4 CASSFRGPVRANTGELFF
few TRBJ1-2 TRBV18 CASSPLGQTPGYTF
many TRBJ1-3 TRBV28 CASSPPLSSSGNTIYF
many TRBJ2-3 TRBV29-1 CSVDEGPQYF
. TRBJ1-2 TRBV20-1 CSARGDLNYGYTF
few TRBJ1-5 TRBV20-1 CSARAGNQPQHF
many TRBJ2-5 TRBV3-1 CASSPSPGHLETQYF
. TRBJ1-5 TRBV2 CASSVGSPQGNQPQHF
. TRBJ2-5 TRBV30 CAWSGAVGSETQYF
. TRBJ2-1 TRBV25-1 CASSGGGTRRLDNEQFF
many TRBJ1-4 TRBV7-9 CASSRIQGAGEKLFF
many TRBJ2-1 TRBV20-1 CSARGGSGSYNEQFF
few TRBJ2-2 TRBV18 CASSFKNRDTGELFF
. TRBJ2-1 TRBV2 CASLTTGTSGRNEQFF
few TRBJ2-7 TRBV4-1 CASSQVWPSGASEQYF
. TRBJ2-7 TRBV11-2 CASSPWDRGEQYF